The 14 T cell receptor beta chains below come from one sample, sequenced in a study of control samples from healthy donors and cancer patients. This table comes from immunoSEQ multiplex PCR, and its TCRdb copy is limited to in-frame clones, with some not included. The sample shows around 170,000 clones, around nine tenths of them seen only once. The specimen sequenced was blood. The receptors were sampled from a man younger than 45 in good health.

The chain joins TRBV5-1 to TRBJ2-7, with TRBD1 matching 7 bases. V gave up 0 bases and J gave up 1 base; unmatched junction bases: 4. The CDR3 consists of 15 residues. Germline V gene data show CDR1 as SGHRS and CDR2 as YFSETQ. The CDR3 reads CASSLEKGASYEQYF. In DNA, the CDR3 is TGCGCCAGCAGCTTGGAAAAGGGGGCTTCCTACGAGCAGTACTTC.

The chain has TRBV11-3 and TRBJ1-1; D call uncertain. V dropped 4 bases and J dropped 0 bases, with 6 bases sitting between them. Germline values: CDR1 SGHNT, CDR2 YENEEA. This CDR3 spans 13 amino acids. This CDR3 reads CASSSGLNTEAFF. CDR3 in DNA: TGTGCCAGCAGCTCCGGACTGAACACTGAAGCTTTCTTT.

This chain uses TRBV4-3 with TRBJ2-1; the match to TRBD2 covers 11 bases. Germline assignment: CDR1 LGHNA and CDR2 YSLEER. V was clipped by 3 bases and J by 9 bases; unmatched bases: 10. The CDR3 runs 16 residues. CDR3 nucleotides: TGCGCCAGCAGCCATCGTGGGCTAGCGGGGGGAGGTGAGCAGTTCTTC. It translates to CASSHRGLAGGGEQFF.

The chain joins TRBV5-6 to TRBJ1-2; 7 bases map to TRBD1. With V trimmed by 4 bases and J by 4 bases, 4 bases remained unmatched. This CDR3 is built from 13 residues. The germline V gene encodes CDR1 SGHDT and CDR2 YYEEEE. CDR3 amino acids: CASSGQGVYGYTF. The CDR3 nucleotides read TGTGCCAGCAGCGGCCAGGGGGTCTATGGCTACACCTTC.

This chain links TRBV27 with TRBJ2-7; 9 nucleotides line up with TRBD1. The CDR3 length is 15 residues. J lost 2 bases, V lost 5 bases, and 7 bases had no gene match. Germline V gives CDR1 MNHEY, CDR2 SMNVEV (reference sequence). The CDR3 here is CASSASGTGTYEQYF. CDR3 DNA: TGTGCCAGCAGTGCCTCCGGGACAGGGACCTACGAGCAGTACTTC.

The rearrangement uses TRBV2 and TRBJ2-7; 7 bases fit TRBD1. The J segment lost 0 bases and the V segment lost 10 bases, leaving 12 bases of the junction unmatched. Germline V gene data show CDR1 as SNHLY and CDR2 as FYNNEI. The CDR3 length is 15 residues. The CDR3 DNA is TGTGCCACCTCGGGACAGCTTAGAAGCTCCTACGAGCAGTACTTC. It is translated as CATSGQLRSSYEQYF.

The rearrangement joins TRBV5-1 to TRBJ2-5; D unresolved. CDR3 length: 12 amino acids. Per the germline V gene, CDR1 is SGHRS and CDR2 is YFSETQ. Trimming took 4 bases from V and 1 from J, leaving 5 bases between them. CDR3 nucleotide sequence: TGCGCCAGCAGCCCCACCCAAGAGACCCAGTACTTC. Translation gives CASSPTQETQYF.

For this clone: The same CDR3 is also encoded by other DNA sequences in this sample. This chain joins TRBV5-1 and TRBJ2-1; the match to TRBD2 covers 15 bases. V shed 4 bases and J 7 bases; nucleotides not matched to a gene: 6. Germline CDR1 is SGHRS and CDR2 is YFSETQ. This CDR3 has 16 amino acids. The CDR3 loop is CASSGLAGGPGNEQFF. The CDR3 DNA sequence: TGCGCCAGCAGCGGACTAGCGGGAGGGCCAGGGAATGAGCAGTTCTTC.

V usage is TRBV4-1 and J usage is TRBJ2-6, with TRBD2 matching over 8 bases. J was trimmed by 2 bases and V by 1 base; bases with no gene match: 16. Germline V gene sequence: CDR1 MGHRA, CDR2 YSYEKL. This CDR3 contains 21 residues. The CDR3, as DNA: TGCGCCAGCAGCCAAGTTTCCAGCGGGGGCCTTTCTTCGGCTGGGGCCAACGTCCTGACTTTC. It translates to CASSQVSSGGLSSAGANVLTF.

The V gene is TRBV27, the J gene TRBJ2-1; 9 nucleotides match TRBD1. The germline gives CDR1 MNHEY, CDR2 SMNVEV (reference sequence). The CDR3 loop spans 14 amino acids. J gave up 5 bases and V 5 bases, and 4 bases lay outside the gene matches. The CDR3 bases are TGTGCCAGCAGTCCCCGGGACAGGGACAATGAGCAGTTCTTC. It codes for CASSPRDRDNEQFF.

The chain links TRBV5-4 to TRBJ2-4, with 10 bases identical to TRBD2. The CDR3 has 17 amino acids. J was trimmed by 7 bases and V by 2 bases; bases with no gene match: 12. The germline gives CDR1 SGHNT, CDR2 YYREEE (reference sequence). The DNA for the CDR3 is TGTGCCAGCAGCTTATCCGGGAGCGGGAGGGCCCGGAACATTCAGTACTTC. As protein: CASSLSGSGRARNIQYF.

This clone was recorded once. V is TRBV5-6 and J is TRBJ1-6; 9 positions agree with TRBD1. J gave up 3 bases and V 3 bases, and 7 bases lay outside the gene matches. Per the germline V gene, CDR1 is SGHDT and CDR2 is YYEEEE. This CDR3 region has 17 residues. The CDR3 nucleotides read TGTGCCAGCAGCTCCCCCACGGGACAGGGCTATAATTCACCCCTCCACTTT. This translates into CASSSPTGQGYNSPLHF.

CDR3 sequence: CASSLAGQESSYEQYF. The CDR3 DNA reads TGCGCCAGCAGCTTGGCCGGACAGGAGAGTTCCTACGAGCAGTACTTC. The rearrangement links TRBV5-1 to TRBJ2-7, with 7 bases aligning to TRBD1. Germline V gene sequence: CDR1 SGHRS, CDR2 YFSETQ. The trim removed 0 bases at V and 1 base at J, leaving 7 bases unmatched. The CDR3 is 16 amino acids.

V and J are TRBV10-3 and TRBJ1-1, with a tentative D call TRBD1 (6 bases). CDR1 and CDR2 (germline): ENHRY, SYGVKD. The CDR3 consists of 13 residues. V lost 7 bases and J 3 bases, leaving 12 bases between the germline ends. CDR3 residues: CAIMRGRDTEAFF. CDR3 nucleotide sequence: TGTGCCATCATGAGGGGGAGGGACACTGAAGCTTTCTTT.